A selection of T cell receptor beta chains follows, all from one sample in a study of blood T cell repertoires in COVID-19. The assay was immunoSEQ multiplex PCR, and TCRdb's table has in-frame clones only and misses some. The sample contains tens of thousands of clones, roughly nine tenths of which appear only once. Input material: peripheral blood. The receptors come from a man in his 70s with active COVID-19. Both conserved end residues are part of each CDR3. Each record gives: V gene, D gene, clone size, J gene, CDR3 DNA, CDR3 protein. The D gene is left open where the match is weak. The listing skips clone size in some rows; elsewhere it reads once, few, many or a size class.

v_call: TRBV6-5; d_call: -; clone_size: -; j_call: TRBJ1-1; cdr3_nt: TGTGCCAGCAGCTGGGGGCCCAACAGTGAAGCTTTCTTT; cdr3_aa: CASSWGPNSEAFF
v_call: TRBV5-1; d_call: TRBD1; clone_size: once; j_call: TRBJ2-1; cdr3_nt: TGCGCCAGCAGTTTCACTTCTCCGGGACAGGGTATTTATGAGCAGTTCTTC; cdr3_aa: CASSFTSPGQGIYEQFF
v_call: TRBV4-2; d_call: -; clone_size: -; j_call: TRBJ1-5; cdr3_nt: TGTGCCAGCAGCCAAGATGGAGGCAGGGGAAGCAATCAGCCCCAGCATTTT; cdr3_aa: CASSQDGGRGSNQPQHF
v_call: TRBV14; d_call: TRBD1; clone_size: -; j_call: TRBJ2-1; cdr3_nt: TGTGCCAGCAGCCAAGAGAGGACCGGGACAGGGTCTCTCAATGAGCAGTTCTTC; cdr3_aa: CASSQERTGTGSLNEQFF
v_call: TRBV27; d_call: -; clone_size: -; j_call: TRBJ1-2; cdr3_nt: TGTGCCAGCAGTCCTACCGGGATTCCCTATGGCTACACCTTC; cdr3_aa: CASSPTGIPYGYTF
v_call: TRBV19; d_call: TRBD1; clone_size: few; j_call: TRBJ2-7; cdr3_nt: TGTGCCAGTAGTATACAAACAGGGGGCTACGAGCAGTACTTC; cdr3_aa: CASSIQTGGYEQYF
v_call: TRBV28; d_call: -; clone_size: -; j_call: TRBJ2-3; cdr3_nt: TGTGCCAGCAGTTCCCGCCGGTGGGGGGTGGGCACAGATACGCAGTATTTT; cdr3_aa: CASSSRRWGVGTDTQYF
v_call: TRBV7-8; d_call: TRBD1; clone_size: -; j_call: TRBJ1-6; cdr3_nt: TGTGCCAGCAGCTTTTCAGGACAGGGTGCTTCACCCCTCCACTTT; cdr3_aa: CASSFSGQGASPLHF
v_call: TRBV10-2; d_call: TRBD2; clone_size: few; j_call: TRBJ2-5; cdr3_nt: TGCGCCAGCAGCGATTTACTAGCGGGGGGGACGGAGACCCAGTACTTC; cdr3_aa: CASSDLLAGGTETQYF
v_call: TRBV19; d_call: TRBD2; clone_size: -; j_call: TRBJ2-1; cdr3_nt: TGTGCCAGTAGCCGGGGGGGGCAATCCTACAATGAGCAGTTCTTC; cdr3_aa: CASSRGGQSYNEQFF
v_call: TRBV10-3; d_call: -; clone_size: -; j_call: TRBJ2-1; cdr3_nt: TGTGCCACCGGACAGACTGATATGAATGAGCAGTTCTTC; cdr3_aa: CATGQTDMNEQFF
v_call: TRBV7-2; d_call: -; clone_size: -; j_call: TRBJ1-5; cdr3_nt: TGTGCCAGCGGGGAGGGAGATCGCAATCAGCCCCAGCATTTT; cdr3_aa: CASGEGDRNQPQHF
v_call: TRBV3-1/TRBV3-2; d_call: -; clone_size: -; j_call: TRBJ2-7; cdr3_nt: TGTGCCAGCAGCCATAACTACGAGCAGTACTTC; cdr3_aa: CASSHNYEQYF
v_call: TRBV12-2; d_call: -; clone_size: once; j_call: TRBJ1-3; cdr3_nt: TGTGCAAGTCGCTTAGAGGTGGCCTGGAGCTCTGGAAACACCATATATTTT; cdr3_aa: CASRLEVAWSSGNTIYF
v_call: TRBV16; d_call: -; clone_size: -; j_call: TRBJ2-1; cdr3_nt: TGTGCCAGCAGCCAATTCCTCGTCGATGAGCAGTTCTTC; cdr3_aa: CASSQFLVDEQFF
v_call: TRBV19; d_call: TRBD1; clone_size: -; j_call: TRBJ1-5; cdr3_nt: TGTGCCAGTAGGTTGACAGGGGTCCCTTCAGGTCAGCCCCAGCATTTT; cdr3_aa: CASRLTGVPSGQPQHF
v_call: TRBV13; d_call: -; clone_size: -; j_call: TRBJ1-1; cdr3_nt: TGTGCCAGCAGCCCTCGATCAGTGATGAACACTGAAGCTTTCTTT; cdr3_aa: CASSPRSVMNTEAFF
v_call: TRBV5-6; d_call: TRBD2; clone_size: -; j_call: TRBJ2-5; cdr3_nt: TGTGCCGGCAGCTCCCGGCGGCTAGCGGTGGTGGAGACCCAGTACTTC; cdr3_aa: CAGSSRRLAVVETQYF
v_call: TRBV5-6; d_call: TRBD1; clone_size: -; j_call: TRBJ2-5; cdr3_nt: TGTGCCAGCAGCTTGAGTGGGACAGGGATAGGAGAGACCCAGTACTTC; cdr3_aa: CASSLSGTGIGETQYF
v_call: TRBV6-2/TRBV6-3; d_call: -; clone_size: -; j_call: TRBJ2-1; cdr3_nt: TGTGCCAGCAGTTACTCGACGGCGGGGGCAAGCTCCTACAATGAGCAGTTCTTC; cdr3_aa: CASSYSTAGASSYNEQFF
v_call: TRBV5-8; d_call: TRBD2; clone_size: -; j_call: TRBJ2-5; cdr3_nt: TGTGCCAGCAGCCCCGCCGGGACTAGCGGGGGGGCCGGTGAGACCCAGTACTTC; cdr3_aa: CASSPAGTSGGAGETQYF
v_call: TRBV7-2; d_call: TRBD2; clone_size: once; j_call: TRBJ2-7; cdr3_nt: TGTGCCAGCAGCTTGCCTAGCGGGGGGGCCAGCGAGCAGTACTTC; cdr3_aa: CASSLPSGGASEQYF
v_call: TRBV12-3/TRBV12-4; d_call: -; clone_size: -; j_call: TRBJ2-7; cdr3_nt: TGTGCCAGCAGCCAATCGACTACTTACGAGCAGTACTTC; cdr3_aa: CASSQSTTYEQYF
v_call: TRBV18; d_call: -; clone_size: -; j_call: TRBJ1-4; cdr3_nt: TGTGCCAGCTCACTTCCGGGAGGTGAAAAACTGTTTTTT; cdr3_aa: CASSLPGGEKLFF
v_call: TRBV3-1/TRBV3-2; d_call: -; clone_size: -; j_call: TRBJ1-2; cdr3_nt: TGTGCCAGCAGCCAGCGGGGGAACTATGGCTACACCTTC; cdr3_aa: CASSQRGNYGYTF
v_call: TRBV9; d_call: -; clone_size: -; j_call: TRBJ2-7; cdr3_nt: TGTGCCAGCAGCCCCGGGGACAAAAACTACGAGCAGTACTTC; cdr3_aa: CASSPGDKNYEQYF
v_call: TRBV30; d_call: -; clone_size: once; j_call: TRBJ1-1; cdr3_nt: TGTGCCTGGAGCAACAGGAGGGGCACTGAAGCTTTCTTT; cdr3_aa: CAWSNRRGTEAFF
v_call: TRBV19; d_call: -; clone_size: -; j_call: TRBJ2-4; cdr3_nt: TGTGCCAGTAGTATGGGGCTAATAGCCAAAAACATTCAGTACTTC; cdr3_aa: CASSMGLIAKNIQYF
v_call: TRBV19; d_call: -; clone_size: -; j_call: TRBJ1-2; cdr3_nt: TGTGCCAGTACCGTCGACGTTGCTGGAGGTAACTATGGCTACACCTTC; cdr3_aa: CASTVDVAGGNYGYTF
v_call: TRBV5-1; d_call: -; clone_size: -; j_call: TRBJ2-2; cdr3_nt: TGCGCCAGCAGCTTGGCCGAGGAAGGGGAGCTGTTTTTT; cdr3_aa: CASSLAEEGELFF
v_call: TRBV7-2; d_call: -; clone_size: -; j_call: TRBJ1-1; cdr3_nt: TGTGCCAGCAGCTTAGAGGGGCAGGCAGGCGAAGCTTTCTTT; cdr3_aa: CASSLEGQAGEAFF
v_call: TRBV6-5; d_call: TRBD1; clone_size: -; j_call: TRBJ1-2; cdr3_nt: TGTGCCAGCAGGGCAGCCCTGGGACAGGGGGTAGGCTACACCTTC; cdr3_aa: CASRAALGQGVGYTF
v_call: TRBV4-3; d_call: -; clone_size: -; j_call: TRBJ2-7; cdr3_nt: TGCGCCAGCAGCCAAGATACGGGGGAGGTTCGAAAGCAGTACTTC; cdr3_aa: CASSQDTGEVRKQYF
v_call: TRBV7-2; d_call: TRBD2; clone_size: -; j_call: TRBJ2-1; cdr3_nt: TGTGCCAGCAGCTTAGCCGGGAGGACTAGTGGGAAATACAATGAGCAGTTCTTC; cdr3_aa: CASSLAGRTSGKYNEQFF
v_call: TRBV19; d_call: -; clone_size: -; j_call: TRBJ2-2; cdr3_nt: TGTGCCAGTAGTATTGGGGGGGGCAGGGGGAACACCGGGGAGCTGTTTTTT; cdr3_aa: CASSIGGGRGNTGELFF
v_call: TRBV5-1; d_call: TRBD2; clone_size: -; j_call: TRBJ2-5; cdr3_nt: TGCGCCAGCAGCCCAACGGGGGGAGAGACCCAGTACTTC; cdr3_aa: CASSPTGGETQYF
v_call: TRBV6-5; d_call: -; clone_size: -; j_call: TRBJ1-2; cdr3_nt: TGTGCCAGCAGTTACACAGGGAACTATGGCTACACCTTC; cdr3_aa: CASSYTGNYGYTF
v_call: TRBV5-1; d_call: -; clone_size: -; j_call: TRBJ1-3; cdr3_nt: TGCGCCAGCAGCCCCACGGGATTCTCTGGAAACACCATATATTTT; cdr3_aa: CASSPTGFSGNTIYF
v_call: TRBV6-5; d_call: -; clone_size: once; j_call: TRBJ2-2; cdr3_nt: TGTGCCAGCAGTTACTCGTGGCAGAACACCGGGGAGCTGTTTTTT; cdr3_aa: CASSYSWQNTGELFF
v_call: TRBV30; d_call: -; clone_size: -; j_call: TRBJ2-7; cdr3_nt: TGTGCCTGGAGTGTACTATACGAGCAGTACTTC; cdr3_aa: CAWSVLYEQYF
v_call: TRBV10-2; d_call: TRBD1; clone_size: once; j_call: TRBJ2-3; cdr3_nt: TGCGCCAGCAGTGAGGACAGGGCATGGAGGGATACGCAGTATTTT; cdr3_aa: CASSEDRAWRDTQYF
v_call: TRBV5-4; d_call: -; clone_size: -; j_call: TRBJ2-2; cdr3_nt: TGTGCCAGCAGCGGGGAACAGGCCCTCACCGGGGAGCTGTTTTTT; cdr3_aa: CASSGEQALTGELFF
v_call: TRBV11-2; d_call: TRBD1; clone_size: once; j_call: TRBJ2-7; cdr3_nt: TGTGCCAGCAGCTTGACCACCACCGGGACAGGGCTCTCCTACGAGCAGTACTTC; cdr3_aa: CASSLTTTGTGLSYEQYF
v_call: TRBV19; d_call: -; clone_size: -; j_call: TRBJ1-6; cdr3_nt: TGTGCCAGTAGTACGAGGGGAGGGAATTCACCCCTCCACTTT; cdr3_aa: CASSTRGGNSPLHF
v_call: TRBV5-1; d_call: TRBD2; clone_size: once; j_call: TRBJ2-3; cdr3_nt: TGCGCCAGCAGCTTAGGGACTAGCGCTGATACGCAGTATTTT; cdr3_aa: CASSLGTSADTQYF
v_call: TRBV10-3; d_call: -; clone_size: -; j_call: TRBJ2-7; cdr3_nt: TGTGCCATCAGTGATATCAGGACAGACGAGCAGTACTTC; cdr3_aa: CAISDIRTDEQYF
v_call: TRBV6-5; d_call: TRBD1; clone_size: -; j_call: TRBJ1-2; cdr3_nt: TGTGCCAGCAGTTACTCGGGGACAGGGACTAACTATGGCTACACCTTC; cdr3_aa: CASSYSGTGTNYGYTF
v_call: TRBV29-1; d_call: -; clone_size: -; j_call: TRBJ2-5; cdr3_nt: TGCAGCGTTGTAAGGGACTTAGTCCAGTACTTC; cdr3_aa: CSVVRDLVQYF
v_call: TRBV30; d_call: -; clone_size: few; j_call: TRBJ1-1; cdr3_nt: TGTGCCTGGAGTGTATCTTCGCGGACTGAAGCTTTCTTT; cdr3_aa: CAWSVSSRTEAFF
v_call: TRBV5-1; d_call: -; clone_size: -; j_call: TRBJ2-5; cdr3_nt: TGCGCCAGCAGCTTGCTGGGGCCCTCCCAAGAGACCCAGTACTTC; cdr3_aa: CASSLLGPSQETQYF